Sequencing of this T cell receptor beta chain was carried out in a study of T cell responses to AZD1222 COVID-19 vaccine. Points from the study as a whole: Donors were chiefly white British, with a greater number of females, and clonal diversity was perhaps underestimated.

Some clones are missing from TCRdb's copy, which holds only in-frame ones; the method was immunoSEQ multiplex PCR. The repertoire holds tens of thousands of clones, with over 75% as singletons. The germline V and J ends were trimmed by 3 bases and 0 bases, with 9 bases remaining between them. Germline CDR1 reads SGDLS; CDR2 reads YYNGEE. CDR3 length equals 15 residues. In its sample, this clone was seen once. The antigen remains undetermined. Here the sequenced sample was peripheral blood, taken on day 0 of AZD1222 vaccination. The J gene is TRBJ2-2, the V gene TRBV9, with D perhaps matching TRBD1 (6 bases). This sequence was found in an adult in good health. The CDR3 coding sequence is TGTGCCAGCAGCGCGACAGGTGCGAACACCGGGGAGCTGTTTTTT. Encoded protein: CASSATGANTGELFF.